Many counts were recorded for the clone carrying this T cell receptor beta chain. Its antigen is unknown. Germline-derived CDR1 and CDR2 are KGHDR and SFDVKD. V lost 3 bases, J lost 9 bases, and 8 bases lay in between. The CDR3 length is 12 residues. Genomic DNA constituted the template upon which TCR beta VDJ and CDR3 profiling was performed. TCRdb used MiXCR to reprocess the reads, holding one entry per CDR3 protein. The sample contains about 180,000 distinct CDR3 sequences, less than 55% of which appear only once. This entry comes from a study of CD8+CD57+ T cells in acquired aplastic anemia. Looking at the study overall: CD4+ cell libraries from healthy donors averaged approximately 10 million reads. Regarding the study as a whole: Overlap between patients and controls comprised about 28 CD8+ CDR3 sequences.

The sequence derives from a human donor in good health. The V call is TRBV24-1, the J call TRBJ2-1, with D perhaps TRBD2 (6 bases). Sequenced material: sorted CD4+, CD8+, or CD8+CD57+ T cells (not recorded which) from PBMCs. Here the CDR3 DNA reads TGTGCCACCAGTGATCTCGGGAGTGAGCAGTTCTTC. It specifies CATSDLGSEQFF.